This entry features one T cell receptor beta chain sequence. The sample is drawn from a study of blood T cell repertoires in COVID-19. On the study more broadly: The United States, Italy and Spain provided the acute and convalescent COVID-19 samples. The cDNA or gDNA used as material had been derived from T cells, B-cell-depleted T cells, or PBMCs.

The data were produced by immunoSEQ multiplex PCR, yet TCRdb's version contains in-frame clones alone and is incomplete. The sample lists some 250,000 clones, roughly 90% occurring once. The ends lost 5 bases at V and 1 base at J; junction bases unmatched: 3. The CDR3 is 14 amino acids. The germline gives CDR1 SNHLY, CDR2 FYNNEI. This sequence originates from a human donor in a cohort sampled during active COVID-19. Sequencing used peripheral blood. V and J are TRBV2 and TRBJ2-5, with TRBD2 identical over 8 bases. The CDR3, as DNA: TGTGCCAGCAGTCGGACTAGCCCCCAAGAGACCCAGTACTTC. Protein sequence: CASSRTSPQETQYF.